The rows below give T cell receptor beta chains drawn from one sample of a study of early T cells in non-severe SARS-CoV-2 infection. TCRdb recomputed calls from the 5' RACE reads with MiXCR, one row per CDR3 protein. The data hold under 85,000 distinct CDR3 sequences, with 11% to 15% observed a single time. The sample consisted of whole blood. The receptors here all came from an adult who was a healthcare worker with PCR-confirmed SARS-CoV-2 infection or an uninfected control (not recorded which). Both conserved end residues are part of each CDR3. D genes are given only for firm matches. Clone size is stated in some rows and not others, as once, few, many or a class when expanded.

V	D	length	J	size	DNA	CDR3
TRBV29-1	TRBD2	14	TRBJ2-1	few	TGCAGCGTCTTACTAGCGGGGACCTACAATGAGCAGTTCTTC	CSVLLAGTYNEQFF
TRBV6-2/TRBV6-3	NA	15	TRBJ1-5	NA	TGTGCCAGCAGCTACAGGGCAGGGAGGACTCAGCCCCAGCATTTT	CASSYRAGRTQPQHF
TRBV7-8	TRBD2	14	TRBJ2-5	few	TGTGCCAGCAGCCCGCGGGGGGGCCTGGAGACCCAGTACTTC	CASSPRGGLETQYF
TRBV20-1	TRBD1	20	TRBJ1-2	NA	TGCAGTGCTAGACGGGTGCTTTGGTCGGGACAGGGGTTATTGGAGAATGGCTACACCTTC	CSARRVLWSGQGLLENGYTF
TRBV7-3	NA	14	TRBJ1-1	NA	TGTGCCAGCAGCTTAATCCCCGAGACAACTGAAGCTTTCTTT	CASSLIPETTEAFF
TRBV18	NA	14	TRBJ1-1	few	TGTGCCAGCTCACCACCGGGGGGGTACGCTGAAGCTTTCTTT	CASSPPGGYAEAFF
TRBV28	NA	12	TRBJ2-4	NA	TGTGCCAGCAGTCTTACAGGCTATCGCCAGTACTTC	CASSLTGYRQYF
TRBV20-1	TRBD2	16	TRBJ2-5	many	TGCAGTGCTAGAGAACCGATTAGCGGGGGGCTCGAGACCCAGTACTTC	CSAREPISGGLETQYF
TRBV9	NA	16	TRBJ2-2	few	TGTGCCAGCAGCCCAAGAGGGCGGGGCTCCACCGGGGAGCTGTTTTTT	CASSPRGRGSTGELFF
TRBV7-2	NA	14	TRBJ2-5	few	TGTGCCAGCAGCTTAAACGGGGGCGGGGAGACCCAGTACTTC	CASSLNGGGETQYF
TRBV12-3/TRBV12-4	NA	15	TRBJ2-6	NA	TGTGCCAGCAGTTTTTTGGATACTGGGGCCAACGTCCTGACTTTC	CASSFLDTGANVLTF
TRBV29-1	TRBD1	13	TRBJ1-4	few	TGCAGCGCCGGAGGGACAGCTAATGAAAAACTGTTTTTT	CSAGGTANEKLFF
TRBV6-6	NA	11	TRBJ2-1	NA	TGTGCCAGCAGTTACTCGAATGAGCAGTTCTTC	CASSYSNEQFF
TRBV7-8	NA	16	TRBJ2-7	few	TGTGCCAGCAGCTTTACAGGGACCACCGCTCCCAACGAGCAGTACTTC	CASSFTGTTAPNEQYF
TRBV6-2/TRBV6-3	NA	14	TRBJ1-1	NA	TGTGCCAGCCGAATCGACGGCATGAACACTGAAGCTTTCTTT	CASRIDGMNTEAFF
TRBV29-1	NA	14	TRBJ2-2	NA	TGCAGCGTTGGTCGCGGGCCAAACACCGGGGAGCTGTTTTTT	CSVGRGPNTGELFF
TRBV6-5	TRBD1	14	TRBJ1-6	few	TGTGCCAGCAGTCGGGGACAGACGTCTTCACCCCTCCACTTT	CASSRGQTSSPLHF
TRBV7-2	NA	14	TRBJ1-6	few	TGTGCCAGCAGCTTAGAACAGAATAATTCACCCCTCCACTTT	CASSLEQNNSPLHF
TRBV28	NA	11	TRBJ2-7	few	TGTGCCAGCAGTTTACGGCGCGAGCAGTACTTC	CASSLRREQYF
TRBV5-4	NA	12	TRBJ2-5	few	TGTGCCAGCGGTCAGGTACAAGAGACCCAGTACTTC	CASGQVQETQYF
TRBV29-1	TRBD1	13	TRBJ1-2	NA	TGCAGCGTTGCTGGGACAGGGTATCGCGGCTACACCTTC	CSVAGTGYRGYTF
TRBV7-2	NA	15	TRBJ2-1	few	TGTGCCAGCAGCTTGTGGGGGGGCTACTACAATGAGCAGTTCTTC	CASSLWGGYYNEQFF
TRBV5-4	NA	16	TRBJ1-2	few	TGTGCCAGCAGCAACCAGGCGGGGGGGCGTAACTATGGCTACACCTTC	CASSNQAGGRNYGYTF
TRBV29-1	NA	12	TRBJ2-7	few	TGCAGCGTGAGGCTAGCCCATGGTGAGCAGTACTTC	CSVRLAHGEQYF
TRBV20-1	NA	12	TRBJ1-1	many	TGCAGTGCTAGAACCGGGTTGAGGGAAGCTTTCTTT	CSARTGLREAFF
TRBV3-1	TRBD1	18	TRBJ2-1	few	TGTGCCAGCAGCCAAGATTCTGGACAGGTTCTAATCAACAATGAGCAGTTCTTC	CASSQDSGQVLINNEQFF
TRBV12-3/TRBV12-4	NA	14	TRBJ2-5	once	TGTGCCAGCAGAATCGGGGGAGTTGCGGAGACCCAGTACTTC	CASRIGGVAETQYF
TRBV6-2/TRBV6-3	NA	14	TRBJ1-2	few	TGTGCCAGCAGTTACGATTGGGGAGGCTATGGCTACACCTTC	CASSYDWGGYGYTF
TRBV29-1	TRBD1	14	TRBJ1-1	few	TGCAGCGTTTCCAGGGGGCAGGGGAACACTGAAGCTTTCTTT	CSVSRGQGNTEAFF
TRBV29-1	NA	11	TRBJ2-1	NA	TGCAGCGTTGATGAGGGAAATGAGCAGTTCTTC	CSVDEGNEQFF
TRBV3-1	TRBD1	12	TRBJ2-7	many	TGTGCCAGCAGCCCTACAGGGGGACAACAGTACTTC	CASSPTGGQQYF
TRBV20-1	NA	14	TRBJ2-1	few	TGCAGTGCTAGAGATCGCGGGGTCTACAATGAGCAGTTCTTC	CSARDRGVYNEQFF